This T cell receptor (beta chain) came from a study of OX40 agonist ivuxolimab in advanced cancers. At the level of the study: Every 2 weeks, patients received ivuxolimab intravenously, dosed at 0.01 to 10 mg/kg. General study findings and limits: Antigen specificity was not determined for the expanded peripheral T cells. Certain nonresponding patients likewise had low normalized T-cell clonal expansion.

Worth noting for this clone: What it recognizes is unknown.

The assay was immunoSEQ multiplex PCR, and TCRdb's table has in-frame clones only and misses some. The table lists under 65,000 clones, around four fifths of them singletons, with approximately 2.2% in the top ten. CDR1 is MNHNY and CDR2 is SVGAGI in the germline V gene (reference sequence). This CDR3 spans 15 amino acids. Between the trimmed V and J ends, which lost 4 bases and 0 bases, there was a span of 10 bases. The material sequenced was CD4+ or CD8+ T cells sorted from blood, taken in a trial of the OX40 agonist ivuxolimab. This TCR derives from an adult with an advanced solid tumor such as melanoma, head and neck, liver or kidney cancer. The genes are TRBV6-6 and TRBJ2-1; D is perhaps TRBD1 or TRBD2 (5 bases each). CDR3 sequence: CASSSLGDSYNEQFF. For the CDR3, the DNA is TGTGCCAGCAGTTCCCTGGGGGACTCCTACAATGAGCAGTTCTTC.